The 4 T cell receptor beta chains below come from one sample, sequenced in a study of early T cells in non-severe SARS-CoV-2 infection. TCRdb reprocessed the 5' RACE reads via MiXCR and lists one record per CDR3 protein. The data show approximately 70,000 distinct CDR3 sequences, about 9.5% seen once. Specimen: whole blood, collected at baseline. The receptors were sampled from an adult who was a healthcare worker with PCR-confirmed SARS-CoV-2 infection or an uninfected control (not recorded which).

The V gene is TRBV19, the J gene TRBJ1-5, with D possibly TRBD1 on 5 matching bases. Germline CDR1 reads LNHDA; CDR2 reads SQIVND (reference sequence). The ends were cut back, 7 bases at V and 2 bases at J, with 18 bases in the middle. The CDR3 has 16 residues. The CDR3 loop reads CASMGVAAIGNQPQHF. The CDR3 nucleotides read TGTGCCAGTATGGGGGTAGCGGCGATTGGCAATCAGCCCCAGCATTTT.

The rearrangement links TRBV6-6 to TRBJ2-1; 7 positions match TRBD2. Losses at the gene ends were 6 bases for V and 2 bases for J; bases not matched to a gene: 10. The CDR3 consists of 16 residues. Per germline, CDR1 MNHNY and CDR2 SVGAGI (reference sequence). CDR3 sequence reads: CASSPNRGEPYNEQFF. The CDR3 DNA follows: TGTGCCAGCAGCCCTAACCGGGGGGAACCCTACAATGAGCAGTTCTTC.

The rearrangement uses TRBV5-1 and TRBJ1-6, with no clear D. The V end was cut by 5 bases, the J end by 8 bases, with 11 bases between. From germline, CDR1 is SGHRS and CDR2 YFSETQ. This CDR3 is built from 13 residues. CDR3 residues: CASRGEGDSPLHF. The CDR3 region has the DNA TGCGCCAGCAGGGGCGAGGGAGATTCACCCCTCCACTTT.

The chain is built from TRBV7-2 and TRBJ2-3; 9 bases align to TRBD1. This CDR3 has 13 amino acids. Germline values: CDR1 SGHTA, CDR2 FQGNSA. With 5 bases clipped from V and 9 bases from J, the junction kept 6 bases outside the gene matches. The CDR3: CASSLEGQGTQYF. The CDR3 coding sequence is TGTGCCAGCAGCCTAGAAGGACAGGGGACGCAGTATTTT.